One and the same sample provided the 11 T cell receptor beta chains below, sequenced in a study of cytomegalovirus exposure and HLA in healthy donors. Primers for the PCR totalled 60 Vbeta and 13 Jbeta. Clones were sequenced by immunoSEQ multiplex PCR, and TCRdb holds only the in-frame ones, with some missing. The sample lists approximately 100,000 clones; around 75% were seen once. The sample comprised PBMCs. Every receptor here comes from a woman under 30 in good health and CMV-seropositive.

CDR3 loop: CAWKRDGSYEQYF. CDR3 sequence (DNA): TGTGCCTGGAAGCGGGATGGCTCCTACGAGCAGTACTTC. The chain links TRBV30 to TRBJ2-7; 7 nucleotides match TRBD2. V shed 4 bases and J 0 bases; nucleotides not matched to a gene: 3. CDR3 length equals 13 residues. Germline-derived CDR1 and CDR2 are GTSNPN and SVGIG (reference sequence).

There are a few counts of this clone. The rearrangement uses TRBV6-5 and TRBJ1-3; perhaps TRBD1 as D (6 bases). The CDR3 extends over 14 amino acids. With 9 bases removed from V and 4 bases from J, the gap between germline ends came to 16 bases. Looked up from germline, CDR1 is MNHEY and CDR2 is SVGAGI. The CDR3 is CASKIQGPGNTIYF. The DNA of the CDR3 is TGTGCCAGTAAAATCCAGGGGCCCGGAAACACCATATATTTT.

V and J are TRBV27 and TRBJ2-4, with 9 nucleotides matching TRBD1. There are 18 residues in the CDR3. V was pared by 2 bases and J by 0 bases, with 8 bases of the junction left unmatched. The germline V gene has CDR1 MNHEY and CDR2 SMNVEV (reference sequence). The CDR3 here is CASSLGQGHSLAKNIQYF. Written as DNA, the CDR3 is TGTGCCAGCAGTTTAGGACAGGGGCACAGTCTAGCCAAAAACATTCAGTACTTC.

V is TRBV6-5 and J is TRBJ2-5; 8 nucleotides match TRBD2. The CDR3 extends over 14 amino acids. Germline V gene sequence: CDR1 MNHEY, CDR2 SVGAGI. After removal of 4 bases from V and 5 bases from J, the junction contained 6 bases not matched to a gene. CDR3 loop: CASSSGLEGETQYF. CDR3 bases: TGTGCCAGCAGTTCGGGACTAGAAGGTGAGACCCAGTACTTC.

The J gene is TRBJ2-7, the V gene TRBV6-5; maybe TRBD1 (6 bases). The CDR3 runs 14 residues. V dropped 2 bases and J dropped 4 bases, with 12 bases sitting between them. In germline, CDR1 is MNHEY, CDR2 SVGAGI. The CDR3 nucleotides read TGTGCCAGCAGTTACCAGCGACAGGAATACGAGCAGTACTTC. Amino acid sequence: CASSYQRQEYEQYF.

The chain is built from TRBV19 and TRBJ1-5; 9 positions match TRBD1. V was clipped by 5 bases and J by 4 bases; unmatched bases: 6. The CDR3 contains 15 residues. CDR1 and CDR2 (germline): LNHDA, SQIVND (reference sequence). DNA for the CDR3: TGTGCCAGTAGTCCTAGACAGGGGGGGAATCAGCCCCAGCATTTT. This translates into CASSPRQGGNQPQHF.

J is TRBJ1-1 and V is TRBV7-9; D remains ambiguous. CDR3 length equals 12 residues. Trimming took off 5 bases at V and 1 base at J, with 5 bases between the two ends. Germline loops: CDR1 SEHNR, CDR2 FQNEAQ (reference sequence). CDR3 coding DNA: TGTGCCAGCAGCACAACGAACACTGAAGCTTTCTTT. Protein product: CASSTTNTEAFF.

The V and J genes are TRBV7-8 and TRBJ2-7; D ambiguous. The CDR3 sequence is 12 residues long. Germline CDR1 and CDR2: SGHVS and FQNEAQ. Deletions cut 4 bases from V and 6 bases from J, with 10 bases between. CDR3 in DNA: TGTGCCAGCAGCTCGAGTAGTGGCGAGCAGTACTTC. Residues: CASSSSSGEQYF.

The chain joins TRBV7-9 to TRBJ1-2, with TRBD1 as a possible D gene (6 bases). V shed 4 bases and J shed 4 bases, with 13 bases lying between them. The CDR3 is 14 residues long. Per germline, CDR1 SEHNR and CDR2 FQNEAQ (reference sequence). The CDR3 nucleotides read TGTGCCAGCAGCTCGACAGGAGCCTCCTATGGCTACACCTTC. Protein: CASSSTGASYGYTF.

This clone was observed a few times. The chain has TRBV4-1 and TRBJ2-7; 11 bases fit TRBD2. Trimming cost V 5 bases and J 8 bases; bases outside gene matches: 14. The CDR3 is 16 residues long. The germline V gene encodes CDR1 MGHRA and CDR2 YSYEKL. Written as DNA, the CDR3 is TGCGCCAGCAGCTCCCCCGGGACTAGCGGACCTACGAAGCAGTACTTC. Its translation is CASSSPGTSGPTKQYF.

The genes are TRBV29-1 and TRBJ2-7; TRBD2 matches 7 bases. Germline V gives CDR1 SQVTM, CDR2 ANQGSEA. With V trimmed by 4 bases and J by 3 bases, 6 bases remained unmatched. The CDR3 totals 13 residues. CDR3 sequence reads: CSVALAENYEQYF. The CDR3 DNA follows: TGCAGCGTTGCTCTAGCGGAAAACTACGAGCAGTACTTC.